This TCR beta chain was captured in a study of T cells in Graves' hyperthyroidism and ophthalmopathy. Study-level results: Most clonotypes expanded in the thyroid (above 0.001) were also present in blood.

Trimming cost V 0 bases and J 3 bases; bases outside gene matches: 7. Per the germline V gene, CDR1 is DFQATT and CDR2 is SNEGSKA (reference sequence). This CDR3 contains 17 residues. With a duration under 2 months, the hyperthyroidism was newly diagnosed in patients aged 18 to 65. Criteria for exclusion of patients were uncontrolled infection, other autoimmune disease, pregnancy or lactation. TCR beta CDR3 regions were amplified from RNA. When the TCR CDR3 underwent first-round RT-PCR, the HTBI primer set was used. TCRdb re-derived calls from the multiplex PCR reads in MiXCR, one entry per CDR3 protein. The table shows about 580,000 distinct CDR3 sequences, with roughly 46% occurring only once. This clonotype was observed many times. Its antigen remains unidentified.

The sample taken for sequencing was peripheral blood or thyroid tissue (not recorded which). This clonotype was sampled from a woman between 18 and 30 years old with Graves' hyperthyroidism. The genes are TRBV20-1 and TRBJ2-7; 14 nucleotides align to TRBD2. The DNA for the CDR3 is TGCAGTGCTAGAGAGTTAGGGACTAGCGGGAGTAGCTACGAGCAGTACTTC. It specifies CSARELGTSGSSYEQYF.